This TCR beta chain was recovered during a study of blood T cell repertoires in COVID-19. Study in general: Acute and convalescent COVID-19 specimens originated in the United States, Italy and Spain. PBMCs, B-cell-depleted T cells, or T cells were the source of the cDNA or gDNA that made up the material.

This CDR3 region has 11 residues. V was shortened by 9 bases and J by 0 bases, with 4 bases between the two germline ends. Per the germline V gene, CDR1 is SNHLY and CDR2 is FYNNEI. Assay used: immunoSEQ multiplex PCR; TCRdb lists only in-frame clones, some missing. This sample has 330,000 or so clones, with roughly 90% found just once. Participant age was roughly 18 to 100 years, and participants resided in about two dozen US areas. Each participant's cohort was designated according to participant-reported clinical history. V gene TRBV2 combines with J gene TRBJ2-3, with no clear D. The source is a woman younger than 45 who had recovered from COVID-19. The sequenced sample was PBMCs or T cells enriched from blood (not recorded which). Written as DNA, the CDR3 is TGTGCCAGAGCTAGCACAGATACGCAGTATTTT. Translation: CARASTDTQYF.